This passage covers 5 T cell receptor beta chains from one sample sequenced in a study of shared clonotypes between healthy human individuals. Here immunoSEQ multiplex PCR was the method, and the copy in TCRdb shows in-frame clones only, minus some. The sample includes about 2.3 million clones, 85% to 95% of them seen just once. Sequencing was performed on naive CD4+ T cells from PBMCs. Subset meaning: CD45RA+ positively selected. The receptors were sampled from a man younger than 35 in good health. Some clones in this sample may be carry-over from other donors' samples.

V gene TRBV11-3 combines with J gene TRBJ1-5, with D unclear. The germline CDR1 and CDR2 sequences are SGHNT and YENEEA. This CDR3 contains 13 residues. V was shortened by 3 bases and J by 4 bases, with 7 bases between the two germline ends. The CDR3 sequence is CASSLPLNQPQHF. CDR3 coding DNA: TGTGCCAGCAGCTTGCCCCTTAATCAGCCCCAGCATTTT.

This chain connects TRBV4-1 to TRBJ2-5; 8 bases agree with TRBD1. V shed 0 bases and J 8 bases; nucleotides not matched to a gene: 26. CDR1 and CDR2 from the germline V gene are MGHRA and YSYEKL. This CDR3 has 21 amino acids. CDR3 residues: CASSQEVGRGRNLLSLSTQYF. In DNA form, the CDR3 reads TGCGCCAGCAGCCAAGAGGTGGGCAGGGGGCGCAACTTACTCTCCTTGTCCACCCAGTACTTC.

This chain joins TRBV6-1 and TRBJ2-5; D is perhaps TRBD2 (6 bases). CDR1 and CDR2 from the germline V gene are MNHNS and SASEGT. The V end lost 10 bases, the J end lost 3 bases, and 15 bases lay between the germline ends. This CDR3 spans 13 amino acids. The CDR3 nucleotides read TGTGCCACCCGGGGGACGGCCGAAGAGACCCAGTACTTC. It codes for CATRGTAEETQYF.

V gene TRBV9 combines with J gene TRBJ2-2; 9 nucleotides align to TRBD1. Germline loops: CDR1 SGDLS, CDR2 YYNGEE. The J segment lost 4 bases and the V segment lost 4 bases, leaving 5 bases of the junction unmatched. The CDR3 covers 15 residues. CDR3 nucleotide sequence: TGTGCCAGCAGCCCTAGGACAGGGGTCACCGGGGAGCTGTTTTTT. It translates to CASSPRTGVTGELFF. The full variable domain, with the rest looked up from reference TRBV9 and TRBJ2-2, is DSGVTQTPKHLITATGQRVTLRCSPRSGDLSVYWYQQSLDQGLQFLIQYYNGEERAKGNILERFSAQQFPDLHSELNLSSLELGDSALYFCASSPRTGVTGELFFGEGSRLTVL.

This clone was counted a single time. This chain links TRBV5-1 with TRBJ2-2, with 9 nucleotides matching TRBD1. This CDR3 region has 18 residues. With V trimmed by 1 base and J by 0 bases, 7 bases remained unmatched. The V gene's germline CDR1 is SGHRS and CDR2 YFSETQ. For the CDR3, the DNA is TGCGCCAGCAGCTTGAGGGGACAGGGAACGGCGAACACCGGGGAGCTGTTTTTT. It translates to CASSLRGQGTANTGELFF.